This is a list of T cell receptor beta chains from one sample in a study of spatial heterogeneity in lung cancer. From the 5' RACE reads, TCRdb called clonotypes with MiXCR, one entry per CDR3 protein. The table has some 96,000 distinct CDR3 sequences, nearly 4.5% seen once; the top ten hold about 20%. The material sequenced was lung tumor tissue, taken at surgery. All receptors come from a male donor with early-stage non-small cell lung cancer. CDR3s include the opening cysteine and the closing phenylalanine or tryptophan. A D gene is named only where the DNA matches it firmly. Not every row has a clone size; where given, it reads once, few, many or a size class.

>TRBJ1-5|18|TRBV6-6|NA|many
CASSEKGLRMGRRQPQHF
TGTGCCAGCAGTGAAAAGGGACTACGTATGGGGCGCCGTCAGCCCCAGCATTTT
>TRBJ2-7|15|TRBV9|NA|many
CASSARAYNTYEQYF
TGTGCCAGCAGCGCGCGAGCATATAACACCTACGAGCAGTACTTC
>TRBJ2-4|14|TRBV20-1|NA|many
CSASGPLAKNIQYF
TGCAGTGCTAGCGGCCCTCTAGCCAAAAACATTCAGTACTTC
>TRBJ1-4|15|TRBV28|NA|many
CASSTDDSYNEKLFF
TGTGCCAGCAGTACTGATGACAGTTATAATGAAAAACTGTTTTTT
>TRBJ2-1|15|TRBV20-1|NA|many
CSARPTSYNIYEQFF
TGCAGTGCTAGACCCACATCGTACAATATCTATGAGCAGTTCTTC
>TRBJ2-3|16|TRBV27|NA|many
CASSSAGVGRTDTQYF
TGTGCCAGCAGTTCAGCAGGGGTTGGGCGCACAGATACGCAGTATTTT
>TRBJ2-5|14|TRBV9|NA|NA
CASSAVIGTETQYF
TGTGCCAGCAGCGCCGTAATTGGGACGGAGACCCAGTACTTC
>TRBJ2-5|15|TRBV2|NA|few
CASSETSRDGETQYF
TGTGCCAGCAGTGAAACATCCAGGGATGGCGAGACCCAGTACTTC
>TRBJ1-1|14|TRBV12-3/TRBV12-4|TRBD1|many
CASTLDRVSAEAFF
TGTGCCAGCACCCTGGACAGGGTTTCGGCTGAAGCTTTCTTT
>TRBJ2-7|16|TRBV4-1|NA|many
CASSHSRQAAIYEQYF
TGCGCCAGCAGCCACTCCCGACAGGCAGCCATCTACGAGCAGTACTTC
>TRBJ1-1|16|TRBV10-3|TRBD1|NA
CASLTGTGSGGDEAFF
TGTGCCTCGTTGACCGGGACAGGGTCAGGCGGGGACGAAGCTTTCTTT
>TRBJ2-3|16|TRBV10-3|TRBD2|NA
CAISESKGLGTDTQYF
TGTGCCATCAGTGAGTCTAAGGGACTAGGAACGGATACGCAGTATTTT
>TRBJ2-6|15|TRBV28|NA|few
CASMGESSGANVLTF
TGTGCCAGCATGGGGGAGAGCTCTGGGGCCAACGTCCTGACTTTC
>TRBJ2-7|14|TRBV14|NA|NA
CTSSQDSLVASLHF
TGTACCAGCAGCCAAGACAGCCTAGTAGCCAGCCTACACTTC
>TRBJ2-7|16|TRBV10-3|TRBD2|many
CAISESAGTTSYEQYF
TGTGCCATCAGTGAGAGCGCCGGGACTACCTCCTACGAGCAGTACTTC
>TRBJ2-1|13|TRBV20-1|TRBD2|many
CSASPSGYNEQFF
TGCAGTGCTAGTCCTAGCGGCTACAATGAGCAGTTCTTC
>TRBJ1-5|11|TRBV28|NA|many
CASSFGPPQHF
TGTGCCAGCAGTTTCGGTCCGCCCCAGCATTTT
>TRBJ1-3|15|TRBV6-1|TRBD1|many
CATRTGQVSGNTIYF
TGTGCCACCAGGACAGGGCAAGTCTCTGGAAACACCATATATTTT
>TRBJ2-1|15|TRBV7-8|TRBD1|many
CASSFRGTDDNEQFF
TGTGCCAGCAGCTTTAGGGGGACAGATGACAATGAGCAGTTCTTC
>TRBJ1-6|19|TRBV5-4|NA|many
CASSFFGRGIPRGTSPLHF
TGTGCCAGCAGCTTTTTTGGGAGGGGGATCCCGAGGGGTACTTCACCCCTCCACTTT
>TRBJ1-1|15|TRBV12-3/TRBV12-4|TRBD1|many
CASSSGQGLNTEAFF
TGTGCCAGCAGCTCGGGACAGGGCCTGAACACTGAAGCTTTCTTT
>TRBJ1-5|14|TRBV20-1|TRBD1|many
CSANPGTGDQPQHF
TGCAGTGCAAACCCCGGGACAGGGGATCAGCCCCAGCATTTT
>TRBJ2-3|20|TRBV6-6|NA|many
CASSYSSPGARHHSTDTQYF
TGTGCCAGCAGTTACTCGAGTCCAGGAGCCCGCCACCACAGCACAGATACGCAGTATTTT
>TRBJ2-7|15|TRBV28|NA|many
CASSFVGHVSYEQYF
TGTGCCAGCAGTTTTGTAGGTCACGTTTCCTACGAGCAGTACTTC
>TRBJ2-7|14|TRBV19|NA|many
CASSIGAHSYEQYF
TGTGCCAGTAGTATTGGGGCGCACTCCTACGAGCAGTACTTC
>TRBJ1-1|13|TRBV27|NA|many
CASSDLTSTEAFF
TGTGCCAGCAGTGACCTTACAAGCACTGAAGCTTTCTTT
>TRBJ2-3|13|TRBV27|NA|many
CASSFRPADTQYF
TGTGCCAGCAGTTTTCGGCCTGCAGATACGCAGTATTTT
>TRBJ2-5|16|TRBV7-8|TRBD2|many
CASSLFSAGGQETQYF
TGTGCCAGCAGCTTATTCTCAGCGGGAGGCCAAGAGACCCAGTACTTC
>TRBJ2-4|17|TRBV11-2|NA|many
CASSSAFRGSGKNIQYF
TGTGCCAGCAGCTCCGCGTTCAGGGGATCGGGCAAAAACATTCAGTACTTC
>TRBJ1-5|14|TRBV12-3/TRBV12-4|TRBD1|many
CASSPADRAQPQHF
TGTGCCAGCAGTCCGGCGGACAGGGCCCAGCCCCAGCATTTT
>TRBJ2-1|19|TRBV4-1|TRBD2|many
CASSPMGSGRAKSYNEQFF
TGCGCCAGCAGCCCGATGGGTAGCGGGAGGGCCAAGTCCTACAATGAGCAGTTCTTC
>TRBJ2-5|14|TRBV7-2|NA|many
CASSRQKVQETQYF
TGTGCCAGCAGCCGACAGAAAGTACAAGAGACCCAGTACTTC
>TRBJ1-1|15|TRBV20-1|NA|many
CSARMSGGRRPEAFF
TGCAGTGCTAGGATGTCCGGGGGCCGGAGGCCAGAAGCTTTCTTT
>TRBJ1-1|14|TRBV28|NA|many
CASSLPPMNTEAFF
TGTGCCAGCAGTTTACCGCCTATGAACACTGAAGCTTTCTTT
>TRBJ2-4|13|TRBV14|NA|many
CASSQVAKNIQYF
TGTGCCAGCAGCCAAGTGGCCAAAAACATTCAGTACTTC
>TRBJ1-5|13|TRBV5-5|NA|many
CASRGDGNQPQHF
TGTGCCAGCAGGGGGGATGGCAATCAGCCCCAGCATTTT
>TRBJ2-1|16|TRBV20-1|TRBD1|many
CSARFPSGQGAVEQFF
TGCAGTGCTAGATTCCCCTCCGGGCAGGGGGCGGTTGAGCAGTTCTTC
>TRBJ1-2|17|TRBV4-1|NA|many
CASSQVNSAGRSDSYTF
TGCGCCAGCAGCCAAGTCAATTCAGCGGGGCGCAGCGATAGCTACACCTTC
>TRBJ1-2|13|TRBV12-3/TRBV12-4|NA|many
CASSFAPPSGYTF
TGTGCCAGCAGTTTCGCCCCACCTTCCGGCTACACCTTC
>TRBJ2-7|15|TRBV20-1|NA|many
CSATRSRESVYEQYF
TGCAGTGCAACCAGGAGCAGGGAGAGTGTTTACGAGCAGTACTTC
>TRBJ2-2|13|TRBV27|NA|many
CASSLDWAGELFF
TGTGCCAGCAGTTTGGATTGGGCCGGGGAGCTGTTTTTT
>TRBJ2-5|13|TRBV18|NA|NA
CASSRLDFETQYF
TGTGCCAGCTCACGTCTGGATTTTGAGACCCAGTACTTC
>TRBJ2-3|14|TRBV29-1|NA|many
CSVATSIGTDTQYF
TGCAGCGTAGCTACTAGCATCGGCACAGATACGCAGTATTTT
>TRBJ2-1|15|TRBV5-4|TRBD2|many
CASSSSGRRRDEQFF
TGTGCCAGCTCTTCTAGCGGGAGGCGTCGCGATGAGCAGTTCTTC
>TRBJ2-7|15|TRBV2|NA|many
CASSEGTATVYEQYF
TGTGCCAGCAGTGAAGGGACGGCCACGGTGTACGAGCAGTACTTC
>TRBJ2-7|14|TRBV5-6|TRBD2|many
CASSLSGSGYEQYF
TGTGCCAGCAGCCTTAGCGGGAGTGGGTACGAGCAGTACTTC
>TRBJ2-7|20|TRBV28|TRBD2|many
CASIPSGGQISDGFFYEQYF
TGTGCCAGCATACCGTCGGGAGGACAAATCTCCGACGGCTTTTTCTACGAGCAGTACTTC
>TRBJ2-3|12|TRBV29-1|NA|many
CSVDRLTDTQYF
TGCAGCGTCGACAGATTGACAGATACGCAGTATTTT
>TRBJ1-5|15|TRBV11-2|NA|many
CASSLGREGNQPQHF
TGTGCCAGCAGCTTAGGCAGGGAGGGCAATCAGCCCCAGCATTTT
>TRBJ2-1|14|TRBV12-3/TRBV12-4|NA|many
CASLDSSSYNEQFF
TGTGCCAGTTTGGACAGTTCATCCTACAATGAGCAGTTCTTC
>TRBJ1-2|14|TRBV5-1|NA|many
CASSLQSTNYGYTF
TGCGCCAGCAGCTTGCAGTCAACTAACTATGGCTACACCTTC
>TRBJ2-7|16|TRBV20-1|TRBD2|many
CSARPIAGTSVDEQYF
TGCAGTGCTAGACCCATAGCGGGAACGAGTGTCGACGAGCAGTACTTC
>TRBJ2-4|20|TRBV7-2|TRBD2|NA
CASSLRFSGGDHLAKNIQYF
TGTGCCAGCAGCTTACGGTTTAGCGGGGGAGACCACCTAGCCAAAAACATTCAGTACTTC
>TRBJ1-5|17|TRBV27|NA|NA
CASSLFYTGNSNQPQHF
TGTGCCAGCAGTTTATTTTACACAGGGAACAGCAATCAGCCCCAGCATTTT
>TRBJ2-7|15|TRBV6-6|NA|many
CASSYEWGDFSEQYF
TGTGCCAGCAGTTACGAGTGGGGGGATTTCTCCGAGCAGTACTTC
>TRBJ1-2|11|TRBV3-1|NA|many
CASSHQAGYTF
TGTGCCAGCAGCCACCAGGCCGGCTACACCTTC
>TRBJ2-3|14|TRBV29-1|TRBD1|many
CSASPGTGRYTQYF
TGCAGCGCCTCTCCCGGGACAGGGCGGTATACGCAGTATTTT
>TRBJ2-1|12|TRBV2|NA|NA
CASSGPTNEQFF
TGTGCCAGCAGTGGCCCCACCAATGAGCAGTTCTTC
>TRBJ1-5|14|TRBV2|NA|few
CASSETLPDQPQHF
TGTGCCAGCAGTGAGACACTGCCAGATCAGCCCCAGCATTTT